Below, 10 T cell receptor beta chains from the same sample are listed, as sequenced in a study of CD8 T cells in Susac syndrome. Reverse transcription used about 0.45 to 1 ug RNA and random hexamers. One entry per CDR3 protein, called by TCRdb with MiXCR from the immunoSEQ multiplex PCR reads. The table lists around 170,000 distinct CDR3 sequences, approximately 90% of them singletons. Sequenced material: CD4+ T cells from PBMCs. These receptors came from a human donor in good health.

The chain carries TRBV7-3 and TRBJ2-3, with D unresolved. This CDR3 is built from 13 residues. Germline V gene sequence: CDR1 SGHTA, CDR2 FQGTGA. V was trimmed by 5 bases and J by 5 bases, leaving 11 bases between them. The CDR3 nucleotides are TGTGCCAGCAGCCTCCGCCTTGAAGATACGCAGTATTTT. Translating it yields CASSLRLEDTQYF.

The rearrangement joins TRBV20-1 to TRBJ2-5, with D uncertain. V was shortened by 2 bases and J by 2 bases, with 0 bases between the two germline ends. The CDR3 is 10 amino acids. CDR1 and CDR2 (germline): DFQATT, SNEGSKA (reference sequence). The CDR3 sequence: CSARQETQYF. The CDR3 DNA follows: TGCAGTGCTAGACAAGAGACCCAGTACTTC.

This rearrangement joins TRBV7-2 to TRBJ1-1; TRBD1 matches 7 bases. The trim removed 5 bases at V and 1 base at J, leaving 7 bases unmatched. There are 15 residues in the CDR3. Germline V gene data show CDR1 as SGHTA and CDR2 as FQGNSA. The CDR3 DNA sequence: TGTGCCAGCAGCCTGCAGGGGGTTTCGAACACTGAAGCTTTCTTT. It specifies CASSLQGVSNTEAFF.

This clonotype was seen just once. The chain combines TRBV5-1 with TRBJ2-1; the D gene is possibly TRBD2 (6 bases). CDR1 is SGHRS and CDR2 is YFSETQ in the germline V gene. The CDR3 totals 15 residues. Trimming pared 0 bases from V and 4 bases from J, leaving 11 bases between. CDR3 nucleotides: TGCGCCAGCAGCTTGGACGGGGACTGGTACAATGAGCAGTTCTTC. Its protein is CASSLDGDWYNEQFF.

The chain carries TRBV9 and TRBJ2-5; 8 bases match TRBD2. Germline values: CDR1 SGDLS, CDR2 YYNGEE. This CDR3 is built from 15 residues. V dropped 0 bases and J dropped 3; count of bases not matched to a gene: 4. The CDR3 DNA reads TGTGCCAGCAGCGTAGGGGCGGGAGGAGAAGAGACCCAGTACTTC. It codes for CASSVGAGGEETQYF.

This chain uses TRBV2 with TRBJ2-5, with D perhaps matching TRBD2 (5 bases). Germline V gene data show CDR1 as SNHLY and CDR2 as FYNNEI. The CDR3 is 12 residues long. Trimming took 9 bases from V and 0 from J, leaving 8 bases between them. In nucleotides, the CDR3 is TGTGCCAGTGGACTGTACCAAGAGACCCAGTACTTC. Translation: CASGLYQETQYF.

The chain uses TRBV6-2 or TRBV6-3 and TRBJ1-1; D is undetermined. The CDR3 runs to 16 residues. V lost 6 bases to trimming and J lost 1 base, with 18 bases between them. Germline V CDR1 and CDR2: MNHEY, SVGEGT. CDR3 in DNA: TGTGCCAGCAGCCGGATATGGGAGTCTGAGAACACTGAAGCTTTCTTT. As protein: CASSRIWESENTEAFF.

The genes are TRBV5-1 and TRBJ2-4; D ambiguous. In germline, CDR1 is SGHRS, CDR2 YFSETQ. The V end lost 0 bases, the J end lost 2 bases, and 6 bases lay between the germline ends. The CDR3 contains 14 residues. CDR3 residues: CASSLEVPKNIQYF. CDR3 nucleotides: TGCGCCAGCAGCTTGGAGGTCCCCAAAAACATTCAGTACTTC. Looking up the rest from reference TRBV5-1 and TRBJ2-4 gives the full variable domain: KAGVTQTPRYLIKTRGQQVTLSCSPISGHRSVSWYQQTPGQGLQFLFEYFSETQRNKGNFPGRFSGRQFSNSRSEMNVSTLELGDSALYLCASSLEVPKNIQYFGAGTRLSVL.

This clonotype occurred once. This rearrangement joins TRBV9 to TRBJ2-1, with TRBD2 identical over 14 bases. V shed 2 bases and J 7 bases; nucleotides not matched to a gene: 5. The CDR3 has 16 residues. Germline CDR1 is SGDLS and CDR2 is YYNGEE. The CDR3 coding sequence is TGTGCCAGCAGCGTCGGGGGACTAGCGGGAGCAAATGAGCAGTTCTTC. Translated: CASSVGGLAGANEQFF. Using reference TRBV9 and TRBJ2-1 for the parts outside the CDR3, the full variable domain is DSGVTQTPKHLITATGQRVTLRCSPRSGDLSVYWYQQSLDQGLQFLIQYYNGEERAKGNILERFSAQQFPDLHSELNLSSLELGDSALYFCASSVGGLAGANEQFFGPGTRLTVL.

J is TRBJ2-5 and V is TRBV6-2 or TRBV6-3, with no clear D. This CDR3 region has 15 residues. V shed 0 bases and J shed 5 bases, with 13 bases lying between them. Germline-derived CDR1 and CDR2 are MNHEY and SVGEGT. CDR3 sequence reads: CASSYSSQETETQYF. CDR3 in DNA: TGTGCCAGCAGTTACTCCTCGCAGGAGACGGAGACCCAGTACTTC.